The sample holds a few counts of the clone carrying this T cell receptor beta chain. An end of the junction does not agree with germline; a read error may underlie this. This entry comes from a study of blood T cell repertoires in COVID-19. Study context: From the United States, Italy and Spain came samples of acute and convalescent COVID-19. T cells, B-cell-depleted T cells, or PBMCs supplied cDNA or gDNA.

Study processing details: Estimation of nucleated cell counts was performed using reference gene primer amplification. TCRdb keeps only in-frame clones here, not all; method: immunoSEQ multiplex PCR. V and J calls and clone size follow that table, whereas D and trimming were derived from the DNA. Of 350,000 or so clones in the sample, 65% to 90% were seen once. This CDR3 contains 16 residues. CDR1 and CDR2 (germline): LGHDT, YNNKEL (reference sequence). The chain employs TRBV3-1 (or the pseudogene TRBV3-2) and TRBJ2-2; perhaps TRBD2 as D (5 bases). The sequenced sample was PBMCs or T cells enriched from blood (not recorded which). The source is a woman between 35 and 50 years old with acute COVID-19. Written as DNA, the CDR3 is TGTGCCAGCAGACAAGTTAGTGCGGGGAACACCGGGGAGCTGTTTTTT. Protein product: CASRQVSAGNTGELFF.